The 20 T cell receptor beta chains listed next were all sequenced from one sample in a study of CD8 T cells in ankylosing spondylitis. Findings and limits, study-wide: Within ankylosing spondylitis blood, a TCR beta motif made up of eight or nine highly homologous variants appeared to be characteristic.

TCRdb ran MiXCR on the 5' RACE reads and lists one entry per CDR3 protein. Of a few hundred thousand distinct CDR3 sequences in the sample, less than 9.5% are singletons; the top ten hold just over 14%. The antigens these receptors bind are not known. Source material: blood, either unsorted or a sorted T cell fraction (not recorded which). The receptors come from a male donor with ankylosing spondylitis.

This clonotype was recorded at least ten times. CDR3 in DNA: TGTGCCAGTTGGGACAGGGTTACTGAAGCTTTCTTT. As protein: CASWDRVTEAFF. The chain uses TRBV6-2 or TRBV6-3 and TRBJ1-1, with 9 bases identical to TRBD1. With V trimmed by 9 bases and J by 5 bases, 4 bases remained unmatched. This CDR3 spans 12 amino acids. CDR1 and CDR2 from the germline V gene are MNHEY and SVGEGT.

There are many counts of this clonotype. CDR3 sequence: CAIREDGAHGYTF. DNA for the CDR3: TGTGCCATCAGGGAGGACGGTGCGCATGGCTACACCTTC. The chain combines TRBV10-3 with TRBJ1-2, with D unclear. There are 13 residues in the CDR3. The germline gives CDR1 ENHRY, CDR2 SYGVKD. Trimming left V 6 bases short and J 6 bases short, with 14 bases between.

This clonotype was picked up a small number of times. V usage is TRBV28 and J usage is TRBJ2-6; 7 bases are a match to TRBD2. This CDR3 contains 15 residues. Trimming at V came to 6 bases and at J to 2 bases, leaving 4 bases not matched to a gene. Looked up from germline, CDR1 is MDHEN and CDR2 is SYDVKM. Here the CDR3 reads CASRPGRAGANVLTF. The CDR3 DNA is TGTGCCAGCAGGCCTGGGAGGGCTGGGGCCAACGTCCTGACTTTC.

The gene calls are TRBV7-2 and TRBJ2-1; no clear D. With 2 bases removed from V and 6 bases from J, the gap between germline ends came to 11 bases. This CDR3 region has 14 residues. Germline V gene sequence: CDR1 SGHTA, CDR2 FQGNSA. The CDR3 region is CASSLFPHANEQFF. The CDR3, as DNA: TGTGCCAGCAGCTTATTTCCCCACGCCAATGAGCAGTTCTTC. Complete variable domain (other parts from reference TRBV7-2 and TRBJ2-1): GAGVSQSPSNKVTEKGKDVELRCDPISGHTALYWYRQSLGQGLEFLIYFQGNSAPDKSGLPSDRFSAERTGGSVSTLTIQRTQQEDSAVYLCASSLFPHANEQFFGPGTRLTVL.

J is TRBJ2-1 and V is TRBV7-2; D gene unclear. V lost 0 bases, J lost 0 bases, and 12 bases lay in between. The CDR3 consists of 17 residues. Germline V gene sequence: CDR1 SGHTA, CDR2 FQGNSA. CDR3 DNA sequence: TGTGCCAGCAGCTTAGCCCTTAGTGCCATCTCCTACAATGAGCAGTTCTTC. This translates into CASSLALSAISYNEQFF. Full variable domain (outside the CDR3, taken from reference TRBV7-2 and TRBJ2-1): GAGVSQSPSNKVTEKGKDVELRCDPISGHTALYWYRQSLGQGLEFLIYFQGNSAPDKSGLPSDRFSAERTGGSVSTLTIQRTQQEDSAVYLCASSLALSAISYNEQFFGPGTRLTVL.

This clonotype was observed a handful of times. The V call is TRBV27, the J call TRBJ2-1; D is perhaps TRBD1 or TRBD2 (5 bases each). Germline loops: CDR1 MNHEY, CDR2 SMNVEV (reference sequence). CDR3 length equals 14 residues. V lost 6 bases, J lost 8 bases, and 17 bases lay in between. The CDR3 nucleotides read TGTGCCAGCAGCCCTGGGGACGAAATGGATGAGCAGTTCTTC. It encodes CASSPGDEMDEQFF.

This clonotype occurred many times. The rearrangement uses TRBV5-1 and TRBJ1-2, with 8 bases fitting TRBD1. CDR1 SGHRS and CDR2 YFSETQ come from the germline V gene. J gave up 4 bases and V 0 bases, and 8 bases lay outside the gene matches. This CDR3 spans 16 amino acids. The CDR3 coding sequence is TGCGCCAGCAGCTTGGTCGGAGGACAGGGAATCTATGGCTACACCTTC. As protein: CASSLVGGQGIYGYTF. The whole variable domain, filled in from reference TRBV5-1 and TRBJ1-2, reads KAGVTQTPRYLIKTRGQQVTLSCSPISGHRSVSWYQQTPGQGLQFLFEYFSETQRNKGNFPGRFSGRQFSNSRSEMNVSTLELGDSALYLCASSLVGGQGIYGYTFGSGTRLTVV.

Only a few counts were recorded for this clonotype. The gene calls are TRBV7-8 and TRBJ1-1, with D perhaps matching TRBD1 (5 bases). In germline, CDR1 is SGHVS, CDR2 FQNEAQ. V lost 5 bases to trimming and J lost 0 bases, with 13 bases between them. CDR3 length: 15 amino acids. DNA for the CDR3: TGTGCCAGCAGCCTGGGACGGCCTATGAACACTGAAGCTTTCTTT. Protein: CASSLGRPMNTEAFF. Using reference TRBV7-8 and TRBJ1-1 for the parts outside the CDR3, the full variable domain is GAGVSQSPRYKVAKRGQDVALRCDPISGHVSLFWYQQALGQGPEFLTYFQNEAQLDKSGLPSDRFFAERPEGSVSTLKIQRTQQEDSAVYLCASSLGRPMNTEAFFGQGTRLTVV.

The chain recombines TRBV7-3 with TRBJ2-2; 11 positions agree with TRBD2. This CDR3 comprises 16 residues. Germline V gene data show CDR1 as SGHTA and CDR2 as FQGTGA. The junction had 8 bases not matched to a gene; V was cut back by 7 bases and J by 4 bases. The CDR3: CASTGGLAGGTGELFF. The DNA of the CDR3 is TGTGCCAGCACCGGAGGTCTAGCGGGAGGCACCGGGGAGCTGTTTTTT.

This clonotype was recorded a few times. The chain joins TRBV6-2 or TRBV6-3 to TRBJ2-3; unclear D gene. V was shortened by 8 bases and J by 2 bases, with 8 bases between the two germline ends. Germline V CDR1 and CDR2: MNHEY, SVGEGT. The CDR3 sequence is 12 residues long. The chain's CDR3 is CASRKDTDTQYF. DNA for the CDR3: TGTGCCAGCCGGAAAGACACAGATACGCAGTATTTT.

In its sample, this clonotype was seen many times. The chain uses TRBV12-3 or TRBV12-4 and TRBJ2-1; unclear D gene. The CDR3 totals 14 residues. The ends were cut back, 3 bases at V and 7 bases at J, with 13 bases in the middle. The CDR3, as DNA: TGTGCCAGCAGTTTTCCGAAAACGCTAAATGAGCAGTTCTTC. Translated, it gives CASSFPKTLNEQFF.

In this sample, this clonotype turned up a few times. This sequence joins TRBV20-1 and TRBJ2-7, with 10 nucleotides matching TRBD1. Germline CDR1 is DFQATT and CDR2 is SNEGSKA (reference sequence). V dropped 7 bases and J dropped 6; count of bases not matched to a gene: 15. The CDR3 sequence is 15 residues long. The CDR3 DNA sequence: TGCAGTGTCAGATCGACAGGGGGCGAGGAGGTCGAGCAGTACTTC. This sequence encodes CSVRSTGGEEVEQYF.

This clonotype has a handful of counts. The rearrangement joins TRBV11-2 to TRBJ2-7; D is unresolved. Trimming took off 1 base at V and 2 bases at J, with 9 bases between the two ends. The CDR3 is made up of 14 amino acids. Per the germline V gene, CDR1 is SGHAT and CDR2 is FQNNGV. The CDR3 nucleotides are TGTGCCAGCAGCTTAGCCTTAGCTACCTACGAGCAGTACTTC. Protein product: CASSLALATYEQYF. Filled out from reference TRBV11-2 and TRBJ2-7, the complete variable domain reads EAGVAQSPRYKIIEKRQSVAFWCNPISGHATLYWYQQILGQGPKLLIQFQNNGVVDDSQLPKDRFSAERLKGVDSTLKIQPAKLEDSAVYLCASSLALATYEQYFGPGTRLTVT.

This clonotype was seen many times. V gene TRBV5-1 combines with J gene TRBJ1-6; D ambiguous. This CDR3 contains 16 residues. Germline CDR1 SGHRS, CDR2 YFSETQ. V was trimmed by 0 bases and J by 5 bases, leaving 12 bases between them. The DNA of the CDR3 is TGCGCCAGCAGCTTGGTAGCAGGAGATAATAATTCACCCCTCCACTTT. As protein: CASSLVAGDNNSPLHF.

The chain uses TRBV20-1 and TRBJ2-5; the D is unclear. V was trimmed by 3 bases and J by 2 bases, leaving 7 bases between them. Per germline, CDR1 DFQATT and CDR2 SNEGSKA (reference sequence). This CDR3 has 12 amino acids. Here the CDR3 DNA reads TGCAGTGCTAGTCAGACACAAGAGACCCAGTACTTC. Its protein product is CSASQTQETQYF.

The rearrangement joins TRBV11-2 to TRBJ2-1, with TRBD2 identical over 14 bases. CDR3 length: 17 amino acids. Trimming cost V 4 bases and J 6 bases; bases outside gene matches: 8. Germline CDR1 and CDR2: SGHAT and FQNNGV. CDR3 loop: CASSSRLAGGPINEQFF. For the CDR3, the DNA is TGTGCCAGCAGCTCCCGACTAGCGGGAGGGCCAATCAATGAGCAGTTCTTC.

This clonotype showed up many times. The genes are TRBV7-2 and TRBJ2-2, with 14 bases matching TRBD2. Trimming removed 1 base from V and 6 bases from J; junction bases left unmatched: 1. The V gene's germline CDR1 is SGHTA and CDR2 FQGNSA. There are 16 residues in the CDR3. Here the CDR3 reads CASSLVGLAGAGELFF. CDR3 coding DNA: TGTGCCAGCAGCTTAGTGGGACTAGCGGGAGCCGGGGAGCTGTTTTTT.

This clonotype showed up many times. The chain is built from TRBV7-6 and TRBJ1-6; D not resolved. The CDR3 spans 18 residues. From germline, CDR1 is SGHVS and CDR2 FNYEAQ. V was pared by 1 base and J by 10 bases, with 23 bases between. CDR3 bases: TGTGCCAGCAGCTTAGTTTCTACCTCTTCAGGCAGAGGATCACCCCTCCACTTT. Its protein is CASSLVSTSSGRGSPLHF.

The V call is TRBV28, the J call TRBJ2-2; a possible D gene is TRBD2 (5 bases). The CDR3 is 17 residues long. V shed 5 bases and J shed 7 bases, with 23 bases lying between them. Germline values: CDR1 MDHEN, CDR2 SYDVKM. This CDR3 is CASSPLPERPEGGELFF. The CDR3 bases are TGTGCCAGCAGTCCACTCCCTGAGCGTCCAGAGGGCGGGGAGCTGTTTTTT.

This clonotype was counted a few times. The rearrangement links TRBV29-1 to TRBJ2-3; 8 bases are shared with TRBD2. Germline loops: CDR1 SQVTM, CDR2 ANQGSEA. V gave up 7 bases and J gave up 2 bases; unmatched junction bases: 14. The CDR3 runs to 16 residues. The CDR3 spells CSARSRLAQDTDTQYF. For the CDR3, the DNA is TGCAGCGCCCGATCCCGACTAGCGCAAGACACAGATACGCAGTATTTT.